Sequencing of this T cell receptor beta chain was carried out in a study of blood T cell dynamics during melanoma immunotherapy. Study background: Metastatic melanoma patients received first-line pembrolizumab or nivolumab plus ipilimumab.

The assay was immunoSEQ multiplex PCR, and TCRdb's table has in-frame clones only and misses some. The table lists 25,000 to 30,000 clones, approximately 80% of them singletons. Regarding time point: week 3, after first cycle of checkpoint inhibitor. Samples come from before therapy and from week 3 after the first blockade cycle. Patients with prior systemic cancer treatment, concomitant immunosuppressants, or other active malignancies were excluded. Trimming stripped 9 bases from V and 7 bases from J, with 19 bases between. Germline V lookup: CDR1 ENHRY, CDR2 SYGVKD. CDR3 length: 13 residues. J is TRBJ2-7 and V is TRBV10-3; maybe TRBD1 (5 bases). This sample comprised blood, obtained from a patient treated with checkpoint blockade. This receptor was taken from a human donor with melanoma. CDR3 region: CAITDSRVGEQYF. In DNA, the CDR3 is TGTGCCATTACGGATTCCAGGGTTGGGGAGCAGTACTTC.